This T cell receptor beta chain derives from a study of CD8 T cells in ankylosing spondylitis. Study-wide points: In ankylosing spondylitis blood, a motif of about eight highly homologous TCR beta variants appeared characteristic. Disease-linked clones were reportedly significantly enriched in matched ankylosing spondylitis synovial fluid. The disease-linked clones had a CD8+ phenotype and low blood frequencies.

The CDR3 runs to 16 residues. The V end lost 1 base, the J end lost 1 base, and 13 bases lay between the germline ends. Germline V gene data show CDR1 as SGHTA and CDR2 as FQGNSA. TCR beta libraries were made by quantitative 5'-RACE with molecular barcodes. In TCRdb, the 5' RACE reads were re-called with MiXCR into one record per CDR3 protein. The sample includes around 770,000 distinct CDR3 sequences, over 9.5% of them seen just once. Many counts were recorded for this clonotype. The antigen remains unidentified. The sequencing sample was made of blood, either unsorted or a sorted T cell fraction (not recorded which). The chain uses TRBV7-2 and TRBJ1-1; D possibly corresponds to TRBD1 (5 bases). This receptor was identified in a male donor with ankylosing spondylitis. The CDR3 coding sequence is TGTGCCAGCAGCTTAGTTGGGGGACTCAGGAACACTGAAGCTTTCTTT. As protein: CASSLVGGLRNTEAFF. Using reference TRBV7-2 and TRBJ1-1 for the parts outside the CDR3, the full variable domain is GAGVSQSPSNKVTEKGKDVELRCDPISGHTALYWYRQSLGQGLEFLIYFQGNSAPDKSGLPSDRFSAERTGGSVSTLTIQRTQQEDSAVYLCASSLVGGLRNTEAFFGQGTRLTVV.